This T cell receptor beta chain was retrieved from a study of blood T cell repertoires in COVID-19. V was cut by 3 bases and J by 5 bases, with 7 bases left in between. Germline loops: CDR1 SNHLY, CDR2 FYNNEI. This CDR3 has 12 amino acids. TCRdb keeps only in-frame clones here, not all; method: immunoSEQ multiplex PCR. The table includes approximately 390,000 clones, approximately 86% detected once. V gene TRBV2 combines with J gene TRBJ1-2, with D possibly TRBD1 on 5 matching bases. Specimen: PBMCs or T cells enriched from blood (not recorded which). The receptor's source is a middle-aged woman with acute COVID-19. DNA of the CDR3: TGTGCCAGCAGTGATCGGGGGTATGGCTACACCTTC. It encodes CASSDRGYGYTF.